This TCR beta chain was captured in a study of blood T cells in healthy people across ages. Study-wide results and caveats: A roughly linear fall in TCR beta diversity per million T cells was seen with increasing age.

To note about this clonotype: The antigen is unknown.

PBMCs, at least 6.5 million per sample, were isolated. Alongside a J-beta primer mix, a sample-barcoded 5' primer served in a second PCR lasting roughly 7 to 11 cycles. TCRdb re-called the 5' RACE reads through MiXCR, storing one row per CDR3 protein. The profile covers over 1,500,000 distinct CDR3 sequences, with around half appearing a single time and approximately 2.1% taken by the ten largest. CDR3 length: 16 amino acids. This TCR was sampled from a woman aged 40 to 50 in good health. The chain couples TRBV12-3 or TRBV12-4 to TRBJ2-1, with D perhaps matching TRBD1 (6 bases). Matching the DNA end better, TRBJ2-7 makes the J call doubtful. Sequencing was carried out using blood. CDR3 amino acids: CASSQSPPGHSYEQYF. The CDR3 coding sequence is TGTGCCAGCAGCCAAAGCCCTCCGGGACACTCCTACGAGCAGTACTTC.